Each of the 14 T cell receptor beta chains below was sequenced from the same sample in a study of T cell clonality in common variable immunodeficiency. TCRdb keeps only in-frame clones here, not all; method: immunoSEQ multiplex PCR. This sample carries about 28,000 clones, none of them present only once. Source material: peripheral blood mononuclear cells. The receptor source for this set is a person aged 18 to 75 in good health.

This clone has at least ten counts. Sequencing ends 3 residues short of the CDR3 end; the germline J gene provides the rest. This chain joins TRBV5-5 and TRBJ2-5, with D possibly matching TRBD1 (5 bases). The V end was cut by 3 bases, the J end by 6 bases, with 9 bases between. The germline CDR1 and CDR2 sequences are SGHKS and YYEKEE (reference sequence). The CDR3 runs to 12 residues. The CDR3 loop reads CASSWAGKTQYF. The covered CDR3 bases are TGTGCCAGCAGCTGGGCAGGGAAGACC.

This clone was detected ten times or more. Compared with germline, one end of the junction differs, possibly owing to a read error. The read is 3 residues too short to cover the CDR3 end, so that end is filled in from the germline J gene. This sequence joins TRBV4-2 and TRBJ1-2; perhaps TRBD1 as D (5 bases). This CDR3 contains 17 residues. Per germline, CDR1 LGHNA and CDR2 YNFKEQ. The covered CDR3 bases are TGCGCCAGCAGCCAAGATACGGGCAGGGTGGCTTACTATGGC. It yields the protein CASSQDTGRVAYYG. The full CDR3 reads CASSQDTGRVAYYGYTF.

Partial CDR3 DNA: TGTGCCAGTAGCCCGGGACAGGGAACCTACGAG. Its protein product is CASSPGQGTYE. The whole CDR3 protein is CASSPGQGTYEQYF. The chain is built from TRBV19 and TRBJ2-7, with TRBD1 identical over 9 bases. The CDR3 is cut off 3 residues early in the read; its end comes from the germline J gene. The junction had 5 bases not matched to a gene; V was cut back by 6 bases and J by 2 bases. From germline, CDR1 is LNHDA and CDR2 SQIVND (reference sequence). This CDR3 is 14 amino acids long.

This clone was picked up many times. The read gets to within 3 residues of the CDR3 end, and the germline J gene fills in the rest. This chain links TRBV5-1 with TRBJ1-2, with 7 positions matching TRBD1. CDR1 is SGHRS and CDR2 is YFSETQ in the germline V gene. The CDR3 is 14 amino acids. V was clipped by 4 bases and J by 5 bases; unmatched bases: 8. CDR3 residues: CASSDQQGRYGYTF. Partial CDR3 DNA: TGCGCCAGCAGCGACCAACAGGGGAGATATGGC.

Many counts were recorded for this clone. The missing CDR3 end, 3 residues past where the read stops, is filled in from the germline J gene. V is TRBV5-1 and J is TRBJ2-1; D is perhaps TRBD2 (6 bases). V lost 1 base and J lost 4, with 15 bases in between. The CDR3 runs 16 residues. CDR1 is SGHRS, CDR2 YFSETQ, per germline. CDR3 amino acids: CASSLSFSGQYNEQFF. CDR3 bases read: TGCGCCAGCAGCTTGAGTTTTAGCGGACAATACAATGAG.

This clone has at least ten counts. This CDR3 is CASSPGPGGDEQFF. Partial CDR3 DNA: TGTGCCAGCTCACCGGGGCCTGGCGGTGATGAG. This chain uses TRBV18 with TRBJ2-1, with D possibly matching TRBD1 (5 bases). The CDR3 end lies 3 residues beyond the end of the read and is filled in from the germline J gene. Trimming took 3 bases from V and 8 from J, leaving 14 bases between them. Germline V lookup: CDR1 KGHSH, CDR2 LQKENI. The CDR3 has 14 amino acids. Drawing the rest from reference TRBV18 and TRBJ2-1, the complete variable domain is NAGVMQNPRHLVRRRGQEARLRCSPMKGHSHVYWYRQLPEEGLKFMVYLQKENIIDESGMPKERFSAEFPKEGPSILRIQQVVRGDSAAYFCASSPGPGGDEQFFGPGTRLTVL.

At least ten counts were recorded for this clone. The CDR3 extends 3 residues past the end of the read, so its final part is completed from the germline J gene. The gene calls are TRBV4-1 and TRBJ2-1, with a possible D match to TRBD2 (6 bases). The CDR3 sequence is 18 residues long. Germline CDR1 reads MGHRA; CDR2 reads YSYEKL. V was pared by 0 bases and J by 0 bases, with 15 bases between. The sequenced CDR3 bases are TGCGCCAGCAGCCAAGAAGAAGGGACTGGCTTCTCCTACAATGAG. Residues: CASSQEEGTGFSYNE. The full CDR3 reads CASSQEEGTGFSYNEQFF.

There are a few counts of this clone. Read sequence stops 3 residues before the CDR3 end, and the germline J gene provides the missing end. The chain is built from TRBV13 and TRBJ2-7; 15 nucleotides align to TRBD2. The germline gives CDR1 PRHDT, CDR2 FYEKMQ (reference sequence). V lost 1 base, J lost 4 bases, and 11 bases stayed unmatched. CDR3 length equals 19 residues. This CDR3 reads CASSLEGRGTSGGRYEQYF. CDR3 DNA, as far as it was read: TGTGCCAGCAGCTTAGAGGGGAGGGGGACTAGCGGGGGGCGTTACGAG.

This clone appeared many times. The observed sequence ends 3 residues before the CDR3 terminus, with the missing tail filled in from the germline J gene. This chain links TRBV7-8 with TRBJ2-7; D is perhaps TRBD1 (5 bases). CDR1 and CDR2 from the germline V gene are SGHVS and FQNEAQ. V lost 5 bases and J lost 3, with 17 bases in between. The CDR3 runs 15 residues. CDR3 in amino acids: CASSHQGQNIYEQYF. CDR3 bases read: TGTGCCAGCAGCCATCAGGGTCAGAACATCTACGAG.

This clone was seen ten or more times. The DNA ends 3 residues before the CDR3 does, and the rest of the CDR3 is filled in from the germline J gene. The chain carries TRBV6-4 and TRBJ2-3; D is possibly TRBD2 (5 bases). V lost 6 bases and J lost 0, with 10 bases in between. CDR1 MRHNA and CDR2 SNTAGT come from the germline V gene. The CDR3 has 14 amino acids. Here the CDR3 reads CASSHGESTDTQYF. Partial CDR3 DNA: TGTGCCAGCAGCCACGGGGAGAGCACAGATACG.

The CDR3 is CASSQGGGGLYHEQYF. The DNA read from the CDR3 is TGTGCCAGCAGCCAAGGGGGAGGGGGACTATACCACGAG. The genes are TRBV14 and TRBJ2-7; perhaps TRBD2 as D (7 bases). The CDR3 end falls 3 residues outside the read, so it is completed with the germline J gene. V was clipped by 1 base and J by 5 bases, with 18 bases between them. CDR3 length equals 16 residues. Germline V gene lookup returns CDR1 SGHDN and CDR2 FVKESK.

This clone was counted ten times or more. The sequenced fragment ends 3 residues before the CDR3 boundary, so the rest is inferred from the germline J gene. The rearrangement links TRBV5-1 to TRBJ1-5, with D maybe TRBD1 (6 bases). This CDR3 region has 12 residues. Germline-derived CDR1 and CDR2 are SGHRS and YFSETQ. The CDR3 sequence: CASSLVGGPQHF. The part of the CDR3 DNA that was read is TGCGCCAGCAGCTTGGTAGGGGGACCC.

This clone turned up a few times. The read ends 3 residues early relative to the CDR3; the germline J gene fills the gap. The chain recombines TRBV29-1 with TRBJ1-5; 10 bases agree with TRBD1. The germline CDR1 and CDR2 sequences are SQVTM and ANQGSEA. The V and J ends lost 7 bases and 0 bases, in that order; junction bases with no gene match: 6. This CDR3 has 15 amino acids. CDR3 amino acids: CSAVTGGFSNQPQHF. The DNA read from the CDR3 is TGCAGCGCGGTGACAGGGGGCTTTAGCAATCAGCCC. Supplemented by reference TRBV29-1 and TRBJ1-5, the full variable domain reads SAVISQKPSRDICQRGTSLTIQCQVDSQVTMMFWYRQQPGQSLTLIATANQGSEATYESGFVIDKFPISRPNLTFSTLTVSNMSPEDSSIYLCSAVTGGFSNQPQHFGDGTRLSIL.

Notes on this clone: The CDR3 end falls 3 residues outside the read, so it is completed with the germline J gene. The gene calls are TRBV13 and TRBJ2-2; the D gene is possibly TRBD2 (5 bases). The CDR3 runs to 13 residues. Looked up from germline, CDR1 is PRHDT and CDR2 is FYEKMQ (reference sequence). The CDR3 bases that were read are TGTGCCAGCAGCTTCGTCGGGGTTGAAAAG. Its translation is CASSFVGVEK. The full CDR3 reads CASSFVGVEKLFF. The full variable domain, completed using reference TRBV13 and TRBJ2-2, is AAGVIQSPRHLIKEKRETATLKCYPIPRHDTVYWYQQGPGQDPQFLISFYEKMQSDKGSIPDRFSAQQFSDYHSELNMSSLELGDSALYFCASSFVGVEKLFFGEGSRLTVL.